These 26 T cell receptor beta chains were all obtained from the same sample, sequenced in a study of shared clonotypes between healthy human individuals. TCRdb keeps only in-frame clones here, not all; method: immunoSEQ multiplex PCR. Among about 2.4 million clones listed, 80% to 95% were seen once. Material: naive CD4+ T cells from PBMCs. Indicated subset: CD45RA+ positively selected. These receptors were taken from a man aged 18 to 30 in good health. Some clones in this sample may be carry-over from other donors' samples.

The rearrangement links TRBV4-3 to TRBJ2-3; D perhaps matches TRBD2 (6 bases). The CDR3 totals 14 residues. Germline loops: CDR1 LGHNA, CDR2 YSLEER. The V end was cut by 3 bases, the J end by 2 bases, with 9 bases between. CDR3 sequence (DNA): TGCGCCAGCAGCCAGGCGGGGCCCACAGATACGCAGTATTTT. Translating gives CASSQAGPTDTQYF.

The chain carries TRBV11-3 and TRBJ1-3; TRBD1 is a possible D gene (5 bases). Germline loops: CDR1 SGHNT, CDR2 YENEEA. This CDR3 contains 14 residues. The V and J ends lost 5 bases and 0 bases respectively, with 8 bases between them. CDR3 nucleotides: TGTGCCAGCAGCCAGGGTGGCTCTGGAAACACCATATATTTT. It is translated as CASSQGGSGNTIYF.

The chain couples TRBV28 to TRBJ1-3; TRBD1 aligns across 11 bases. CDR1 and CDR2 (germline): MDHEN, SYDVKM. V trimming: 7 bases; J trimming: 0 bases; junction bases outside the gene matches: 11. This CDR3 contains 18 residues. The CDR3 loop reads CASIPQPGQGDSGNTIYF. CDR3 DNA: TGTGCCAGCATCCCCCAGCCGGGACAGGGGGACTCTGGAAACACCATATATTTT. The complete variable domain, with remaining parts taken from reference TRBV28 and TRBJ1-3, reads DVKVTQSSRYLVKRTGEKVFLECVQDMDHENMFWYRQDPGLGLRLIYFSYDVKMKEKGDIPEGYSVSREKKERFSLILESASTNQTSMYLCASIPQPGQGDSGNTIYFGEGSWLTVV.

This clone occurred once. The CDR3: CASSLDTYYNEQFF. CDR3 bases: TGTGCCAGTAGCCTGGACACCTATTACAATGAGCAGTTCTTC. This chain links TRBV19 with TRBJ2-1; possibly TRBD1 for D (5 bases). The CDR3 is made up of 14 amino acids. V was cut by 6 bases and J by 4 bases, with 13 bases left in between. The germline gives CDR1 LNHDA, CDR2 SQIVND (reference sequence).

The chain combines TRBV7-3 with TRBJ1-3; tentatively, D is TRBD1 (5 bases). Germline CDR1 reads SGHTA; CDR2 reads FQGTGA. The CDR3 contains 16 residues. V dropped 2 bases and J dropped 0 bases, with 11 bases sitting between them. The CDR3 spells CASSLYGGVSGNTIYF. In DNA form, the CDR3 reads TGTGCCAGCAGCTTATATGGGGGAGTCTCTGGAAACACCATATATTTT. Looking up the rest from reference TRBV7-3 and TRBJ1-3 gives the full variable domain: GAGVSQTPSNKVTEKGKYVELRCDPISGHTALYWYRQSLGQGPEFLIYFQGTGAADDSGLPNDRFFAVRPEGSVSTLKIQRTERGDSAVYLCASSLYGGVSGNTIYFGEGSWLTVV.

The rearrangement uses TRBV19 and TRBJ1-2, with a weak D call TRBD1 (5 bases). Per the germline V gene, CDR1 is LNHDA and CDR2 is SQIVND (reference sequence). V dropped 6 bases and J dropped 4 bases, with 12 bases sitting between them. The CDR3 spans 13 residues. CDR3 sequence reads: CASRIDSLYGYTF. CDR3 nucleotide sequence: TGTGCCAGTAGGATCGACAGTCTCTATGGCTACACCTTC.

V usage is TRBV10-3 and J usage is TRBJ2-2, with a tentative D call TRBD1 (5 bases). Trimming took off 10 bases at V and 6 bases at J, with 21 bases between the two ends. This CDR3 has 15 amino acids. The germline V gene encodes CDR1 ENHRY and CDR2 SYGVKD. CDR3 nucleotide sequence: TGTGCCACTACCAGGACGGAAGGGGCGGCCGGGGAGCTGTTTTTT. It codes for CATTRTEGAAGELFF.

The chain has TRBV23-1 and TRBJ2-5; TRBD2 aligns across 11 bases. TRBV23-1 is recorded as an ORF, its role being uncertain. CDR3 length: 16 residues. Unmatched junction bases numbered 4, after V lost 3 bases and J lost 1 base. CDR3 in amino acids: CASSHPGTSGQETQYF. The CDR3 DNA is TGCGCCAGCAGTCACCCCGGGACTAGCGGCCAAGAGACCCAGTACTTC.

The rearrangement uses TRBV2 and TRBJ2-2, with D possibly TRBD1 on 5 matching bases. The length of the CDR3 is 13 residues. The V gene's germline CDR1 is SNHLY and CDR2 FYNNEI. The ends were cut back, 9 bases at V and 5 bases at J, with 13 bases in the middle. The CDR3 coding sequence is TGTGCCAGTAGCCAGGGCAGAACCGGGGAGCTGTTTTTT. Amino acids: CASSQGRTGELFF.

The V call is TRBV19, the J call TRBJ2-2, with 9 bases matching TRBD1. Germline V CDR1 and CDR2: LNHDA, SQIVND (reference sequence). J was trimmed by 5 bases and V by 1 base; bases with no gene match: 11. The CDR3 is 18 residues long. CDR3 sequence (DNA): TGTGCCAGTAGTATAGCACAGGGGGCTGTAACTGGTACCGGGGAGCTGTTTTTT. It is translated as CASSIAQGAVTGTGELFF. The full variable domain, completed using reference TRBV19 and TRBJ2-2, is DGGITQSPKYLFRKEGQNVTLSCEQNLNHDAMYWYRQDPGQGLRLIYYSQIVNDFQKGDIAEGYSVSREKKESFPLTVTSAQKNPTAFYLCASSIAQGAVTGTGELFFGEGSRLTVL.

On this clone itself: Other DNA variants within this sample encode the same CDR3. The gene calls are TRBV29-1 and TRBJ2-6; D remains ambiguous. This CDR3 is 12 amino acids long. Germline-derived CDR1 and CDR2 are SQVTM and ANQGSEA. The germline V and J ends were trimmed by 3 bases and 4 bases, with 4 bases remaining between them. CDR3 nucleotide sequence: TGCAGCGTTGATGGGGGGGCCAACGTCCTGACTTTC. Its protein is CSVDGGANVLTF.

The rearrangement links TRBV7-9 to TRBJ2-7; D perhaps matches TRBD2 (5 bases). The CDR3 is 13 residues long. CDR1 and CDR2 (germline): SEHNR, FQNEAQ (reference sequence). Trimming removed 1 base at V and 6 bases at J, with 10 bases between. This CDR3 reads CASSLGGLGEQYF. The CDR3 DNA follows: TGTGCCAGCAGCTTAGGAGGACTTGGCGAGCAGTACTTC.

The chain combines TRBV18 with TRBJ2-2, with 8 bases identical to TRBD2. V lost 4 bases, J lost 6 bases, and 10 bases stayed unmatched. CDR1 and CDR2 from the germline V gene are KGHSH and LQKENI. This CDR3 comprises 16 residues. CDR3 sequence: CASSLQRAGVAGELFF. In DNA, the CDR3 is TGTGCCAGCTCACTCCAGCGAGCGGGAGTAGCCGGGGAGCTGTTTTTT. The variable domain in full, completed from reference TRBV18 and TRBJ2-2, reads NAGVMQNPRHLVRRRGQEARLRCSPMKGHSHVYWYRQLPEEGLKFMVYLQKENIIDESGMPKERFSAEFPKEGPSILRIQQVVRGDSAAYFCASSLQRAGVAGELFFGEGSRLTVL.

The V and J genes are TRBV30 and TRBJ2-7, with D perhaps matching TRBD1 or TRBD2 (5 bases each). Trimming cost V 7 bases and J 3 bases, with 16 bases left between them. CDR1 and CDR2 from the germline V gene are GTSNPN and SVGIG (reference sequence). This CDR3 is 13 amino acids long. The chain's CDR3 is CASPGPSIYEQYF. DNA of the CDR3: TGTGCCTCGCCGGGACCGTCCATCTACGAGCAGTACTTC.

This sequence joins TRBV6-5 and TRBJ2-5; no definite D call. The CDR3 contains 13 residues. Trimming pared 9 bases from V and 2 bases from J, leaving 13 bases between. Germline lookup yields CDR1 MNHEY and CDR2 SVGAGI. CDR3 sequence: CASKGPRQETQYF. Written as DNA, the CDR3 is TGTGCCAGTAAGGGTCCCCGACAAGAGACCCAGTACTTC.

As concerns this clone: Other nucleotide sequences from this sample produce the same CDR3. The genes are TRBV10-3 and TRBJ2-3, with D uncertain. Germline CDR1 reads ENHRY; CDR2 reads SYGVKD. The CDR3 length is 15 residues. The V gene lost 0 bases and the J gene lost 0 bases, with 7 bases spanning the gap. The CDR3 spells CAISESGVSTDTQYF. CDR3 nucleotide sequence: TGTGCCATCAGTGAGTCAGGAGTGAGCACAGATACGCAGTATTTT.

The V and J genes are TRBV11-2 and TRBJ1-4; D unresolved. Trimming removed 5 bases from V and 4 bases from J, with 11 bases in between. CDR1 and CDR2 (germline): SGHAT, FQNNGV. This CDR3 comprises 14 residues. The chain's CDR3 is CASSLLPINEKLFF. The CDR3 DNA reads TGTGCCAGCAGCCTGTTACCCATTAATGAAAAACTGTTTTTT.

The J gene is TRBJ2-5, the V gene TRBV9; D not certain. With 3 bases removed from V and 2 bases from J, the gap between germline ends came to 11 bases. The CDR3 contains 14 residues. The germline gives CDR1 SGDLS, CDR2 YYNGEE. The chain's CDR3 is CASSASPGQETQYF. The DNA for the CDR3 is TGTGCCAGCAGCGCTAGTCCCGGACAAGAGACCCAGTACTTC.

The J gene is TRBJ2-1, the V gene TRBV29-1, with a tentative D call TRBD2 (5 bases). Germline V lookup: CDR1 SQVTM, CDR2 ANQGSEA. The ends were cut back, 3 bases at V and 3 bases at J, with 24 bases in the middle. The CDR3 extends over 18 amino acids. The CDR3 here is CSVEWKRLRRDLYNEQFF. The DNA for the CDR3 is TGCAGCGTTGAGTGGAAGCGGCTGCGGAGAGACCTCTACAATGAGCAGTTCTTC.

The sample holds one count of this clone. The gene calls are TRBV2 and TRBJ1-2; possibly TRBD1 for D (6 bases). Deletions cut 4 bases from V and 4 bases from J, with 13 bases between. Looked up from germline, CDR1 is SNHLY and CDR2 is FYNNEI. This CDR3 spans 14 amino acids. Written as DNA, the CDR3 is TGTGCCAGCAGTGGCAGGGAGGGGGGCTATGGCTACACCTTC. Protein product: CASSGREGGYGYTF.

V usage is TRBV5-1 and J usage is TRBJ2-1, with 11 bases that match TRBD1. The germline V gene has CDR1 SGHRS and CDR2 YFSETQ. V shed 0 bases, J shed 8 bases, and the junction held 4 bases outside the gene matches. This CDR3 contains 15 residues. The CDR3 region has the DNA TGCGCCAGCAGCTTGGGGACAGGGGGCAAGGATGAGCAGTTCTTC. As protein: CASSLGTGGKDEQFF.

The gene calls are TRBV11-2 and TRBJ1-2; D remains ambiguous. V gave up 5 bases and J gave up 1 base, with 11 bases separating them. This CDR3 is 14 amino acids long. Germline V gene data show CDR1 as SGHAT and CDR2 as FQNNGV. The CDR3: CASSAPGLNYGYTF. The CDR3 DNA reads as TGTGCCAGCAGCGCGCCGGGCCTTAACTATGGCTACACCTTC.

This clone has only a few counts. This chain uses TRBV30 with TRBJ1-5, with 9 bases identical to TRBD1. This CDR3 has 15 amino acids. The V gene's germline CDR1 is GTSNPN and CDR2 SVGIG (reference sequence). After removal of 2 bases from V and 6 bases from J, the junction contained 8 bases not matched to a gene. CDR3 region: CAWSLQQGAAQPQHF. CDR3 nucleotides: TGTGCCTGGAGTCTCCAACAGGGGGCTGCTCAGCCCCAGCATTTT.

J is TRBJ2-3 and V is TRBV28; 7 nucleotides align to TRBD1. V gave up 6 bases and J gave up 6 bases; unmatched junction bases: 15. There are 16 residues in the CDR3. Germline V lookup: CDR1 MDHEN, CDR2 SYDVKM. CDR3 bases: TGTGCCAGCAGAACTCGCAGGGGGAGCCTGACGGATACGCAGTATTTT. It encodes CASRTRRGSLTDTQYF.

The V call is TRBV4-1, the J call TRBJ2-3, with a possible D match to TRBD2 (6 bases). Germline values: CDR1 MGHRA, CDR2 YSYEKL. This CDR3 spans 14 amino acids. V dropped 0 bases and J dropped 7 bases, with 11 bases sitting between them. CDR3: CASSQEGTSYTQYF. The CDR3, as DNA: TGCGCCAGCAGCCAAGAAGGCACTAGCTATACGCAGTATTTT.

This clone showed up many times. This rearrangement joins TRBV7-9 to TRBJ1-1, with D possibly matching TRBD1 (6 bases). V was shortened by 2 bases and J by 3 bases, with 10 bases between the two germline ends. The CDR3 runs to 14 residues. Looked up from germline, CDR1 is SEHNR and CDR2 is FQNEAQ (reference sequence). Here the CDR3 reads CASSLPGVDTEAFF. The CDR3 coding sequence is TGTGCCAGCAGCTTACCAGGGGTTGACACTGAAGCTTTCTTT.